This entry features one T cell receptor (beta chain) sequence. Trimming removed 7 bases from V and 4 bases from J; junction bases left unmatched: 4. The CDR3 consists of 12 residues. CDR1 is SGDLS and CDR2 is YYNGEE in the germline V gene. This entry belongs to a study of T cell changes during pregnancy in multiple sclerosis. The repertoire was sequenced with immunoSEQ multiplex PCR; TCRdb's copy has only in-frame clones and lacks some. The sample lists about 56,000 clones, about nine tenths occurring once. V usage is TRBV9 and J usage is TRBJ1-2, with TRBD1 identical over 7 bases. This receptor was taken from a female donor with multiple sclerosis, enrolled in a pregnancy study. The input for sequencing was CD4+ T cells from peripheral blood mononuclear cells, taken in the third trimester of pregnancy. The CDR3 DNA reads as TGTGCCAGCGGACGGGACAGCTATGGCTACACCTTC. It specifies CASGRDSYGYTF.